The T cell receptor (beta chain) described here comes from a study of T cell responses to AZD1222 COVID-19 vaccine. Of note for this clone: No antigen is known for it.

Broader study findings: Variant regions that are unmutated are reportedly the target of nearly half of spike-specific TCRs. Spike regions recognized by vaccine-associated CD4 TCRs spanned the protein, led by 160-218 and 743-854. The donors showed a predominance of white British ancestry and of females, with possible underestimation of clonal diversity.

Sequencing was performed with immunoSEQ multiplex PCR; in TCRdb, only in-frame clones are kept and a portion is missing. The sample lists some 150,000 clones, about 93% occurring once. The CDR3 length is 16 residues. Looked up from germline, CDR1 is LGHDT and CDR2 is YNNKEL (reference sequence). Trimming left V 0 bases short and J 4 bases short, with 10 bases between. The source was peripheral blood, collected on day 0 of AZD1222 vaccination. The chain has TRBV3-1 (or the pseudogene TRBV3-2) and TRBJ2-6; D could derive from TRBD1 or TRBD2 (5 bases each). The TCR comes from an adult in good health. CDR3 region: CASSQDPGTGANVLTF. CDR3 in DNA: TGTGCCAGCAGCCAAGATCCCGGGACCGGGGCCAACGTCCTGACTTTC.